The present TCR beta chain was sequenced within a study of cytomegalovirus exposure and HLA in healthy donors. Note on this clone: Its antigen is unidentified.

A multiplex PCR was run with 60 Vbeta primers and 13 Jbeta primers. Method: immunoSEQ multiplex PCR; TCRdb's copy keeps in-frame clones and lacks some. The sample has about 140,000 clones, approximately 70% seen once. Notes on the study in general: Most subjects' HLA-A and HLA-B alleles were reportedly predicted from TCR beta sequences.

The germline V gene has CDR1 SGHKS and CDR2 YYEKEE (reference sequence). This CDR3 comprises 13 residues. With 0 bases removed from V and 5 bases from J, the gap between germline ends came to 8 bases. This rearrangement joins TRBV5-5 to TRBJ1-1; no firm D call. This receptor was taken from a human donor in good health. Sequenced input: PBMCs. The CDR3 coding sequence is TGTGCCAGCAGCTTGGAAAGAGGGACTGAAGCTTTCTTT. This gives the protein CASSLERGTEAFF.